In this sample, the clone carrying this T cell receptor beta chain turned up once. Some clones are missing from TCRdb's copy, which holds only in-frame ones; the method was immunoSEQ multiplex PCR. The sample carries tens of thousands of clones, around 82% recorded once. This sample was taken from a study of T cells in narcolepsy. The V end lost 0 bases, the J end lost 0 bases, and 8 bases lay between the germline ends. The CDR3 has 15 residues. Looked up from germline, CDR1 is LNHNV and CDR2 is YYDKDF (reference sequence). Sequencing used CD45RA- memory CD4+ T cells from PBMCs. The receptor comes from a human donor with narcolepsy. The chain joins TRBV15 to TRBJ1-2; D is uncertain. CDR3 protein: CATSRDSYSNYGYTF. CDR3 nucleotide sequence: TGTGCCACCAGCAGAGACAGCTACTCTAACTATGGCTACACCTTC.